A selection of T cell receptor beta chains follows, all from one sample in a study of cytomegalovirus exposure and HLA in healthy donors. Sequenced by immunoSEQ multiplex PCR; TCRdb stores in-frame clones only, minus some. This sample has fewer than 250,000 clones, with 75% to 80% found just once. Material for sequencing was PBMCs. These receptors came from a male donor in good health and CMV-seronegative. CDR3s include the opening cysteine and the closing phenylalanine or tryptophan. A D gene is named only where the DNA matches it firmly. The size of a clone is reported for some rows only, either as once, few or many, or as a class for expanded clones.

>.|TRBV30|14|TRBD2|TRBJ2-7
TGTGCCTGGGGGGCCGGGACTAGCGGTTACGAGCAGTACTTC
CAWGAGTSGYEQYF
>.|TRBV7-9|13|.|TRBJ1-1
TGTGCCAGCAGCCAAATAGGGGGAACTGAAGCTTTCTTT
CASSQIGGTEAFF
>.|TRBV27|16|TRBD1|TRBJ2-6
TGTGCCAGCAGTCAAGCAGGGGGCGCTGGGGCCAACGTCCTGACTTTC
CASSQAGGAGANVLTF
>few|TRBV7-2|17|TRBD2|TRBJ2-1
TGTGCCAGCAGCTTAGAGGCGGGACTAGCGGGAGCCGGTGAGCAGTTCTTC
CASSLEAGLAGAGEQFF
>few|TRBV9|15|TRBD1|TRBJ1-5
TGTGCCAGCAGCGGTACAGGGGCTTTGAATCAGCCCCAGCATTTT
CASSGTGALNQPQHF
>.|TRBV18|14|.|TRBJ1-1
TGTGCCAGCTCAGCTCCAGGGTATCCGACTGAAGCTTTCTTT
CASSAPGYPTEAFF
>.|TRBV23-1|15|TRBD2|TRBJ2-7
TGCGCCAGCAGTCAATCCAGCGGGGGGTCGGACGAGCAGTACTTC
CASSQSSGGSDEQYF
>.|TRBV4-1|15|TRBD1|TRBJ1-2
TGCGCCAGCAGCCAAGAGCGGACAGGCTTAAGAGGCTACACCTTC
CASSQERTGLRGYTF
>.|TRBV23-1|13|TRBD1|TRBJ2-7
TGCGCCAGCAGTCAGGACAGGGGTGGAGAGCAGTACTTC
CASSQDRGGEQYF
>.|TRBV6-5|14|.|TRBJ1-5
TGTGCCAGCAGCCCATACAGGGATAATCAGCCCCAGCATTTT
CASSPYRDNQPQHF
>.|TRBV28|16|.|TRBJ2-5
TGTGCCAGCAGTTTGTTCTCAGGGAAATCGGGAGAGACCCAGTACTTC
CASSLFSGKSGETQYF
>.|TRBV7-9|14|.|TRBJ1-2
TGTGCCAGCAGCTTAGACACCGCAAACTATGGCTACACCTTC
CASSLDTANYGYTF
>.|TRBV29-1|12|.|TRBJ2-7
TGCAGCGTTACCCTGGGGGCGGGCGAGCAGTACTTC
CSVTLGAGEQYF
>once|TRBV7-9|18|TRBD2|TRBJ2-1
TGTGCCAGCAGCCTCGGACTAGCGGTTTCCCCCTTCTACAATGAGCAGTTCTTC
CASSLGLAVSPFYNEQFF
>.|TRBV9|17|TRBD2|TRBJ2-3
TGTGCCAGCAGCGTACCCGGGACTAGCGGGGCAGTGAATACGCAGTATTTT
CASSVPGTSGAVNTQYF
>.|TRBV5-1|16|.|TRBJ1-5
TGCGCCAGCAGCTTGGAGGCGGGAGGGGGCAATCAGCCCCAGCATTTT
CASSLEAGGGNQPQHF
>.|TRBV25-1|18|TRBD1|TRBJ1-1
TGTGCCAGCAGTGAAGGTGGCCAGGGGGCGGAAAGGAACACTGAAGCTTTCTTT
CASSEGGQGAERNTEAFF
>.|TRBV9|11|TRBD1|TRBJ1-1
TGTGCCAGCAGGACAGGGTCTGAAGCTTTCTTT
CASRTGSEAFF
>.|TRBV6-1|15|TRBD2|TRBJ2-5
TGTGCCAGCAGTGACCAGCGGGGGGCCCAAGAGACCCAGTACTTC
CASSDQRGAQETQYF
>.|TRBV9|15|.|TRBJ2-3
TGTGCCAGCAGCGCACCCTACCCAGGGCCAGATACGCAGTATTTT
CASSAPYPGPDTQYF
>.|TRBV27|14|TRBD1|TRBJ1-5
TGTGCCAGCAGTTTACAGGGGGGTAATCAGCCCCAGCATTTT
CASSLQGGNQPQHF
>.|TRBV14|14|.|TRBJ2-7
TGTGCCAGCAGCCAAGAGGTAGGGGCCTACGAGCAGTACTTC
CASSQEVGAYEQYF
>.|TRBV15|15|TRBD1|TRBJ2-1
TGTGCCACCAGCAGCGGGGACAGTTCCTACAATGAGCAGTTCTTC
CATSSGDSSYNEQFF
>.|TRBV7-2|16|TRBD1|TRBJ2-7
TGTGCCAGCGGGCTCACCGGGACAGGGTCTTCCTACGAGCAGTACTTC
CASGLTGTGSSYEQYF